The TCR beta chain under discussion was sequenced for a study of T cell repertoires in cytomegalovirus infection. CDR3 size: 20 residues. V was clipped by 4 bases and J by 0 bases; unmatched bases: 17. Per germline, CDR1 SGHVS and CDR2 FNYEAQ. On this clonotype itself: What it binds is unknown.

TCRdb recomputed calls from the reads with MiXCR, one row per CDR3 protein. There are about 920,000 distinct CDR3 sequences in the sample; approximately 31% occur only once, and around an eighth lies in the top ten. The clonotype originates from a human donor in good health (CMV status not recorded). Some clones in this sample may be carry-over from other donors' samples. The chain is built from TRBV7-6 and TRBJ1-3; the match to TRBD1 covers 8 bases. This material consisted of cultured CD8+ T cells from PBMCs, taken from culture after CMV antigen stimulation. The DNA for the CDR3 is TGTGCCAGCAGCTCCACCCTCGGGACAGGAAGGTTTGGCTCTGGAAACACCATATATTTT. This gives the protein CASSSTLGTGRFGSGNTIYF.